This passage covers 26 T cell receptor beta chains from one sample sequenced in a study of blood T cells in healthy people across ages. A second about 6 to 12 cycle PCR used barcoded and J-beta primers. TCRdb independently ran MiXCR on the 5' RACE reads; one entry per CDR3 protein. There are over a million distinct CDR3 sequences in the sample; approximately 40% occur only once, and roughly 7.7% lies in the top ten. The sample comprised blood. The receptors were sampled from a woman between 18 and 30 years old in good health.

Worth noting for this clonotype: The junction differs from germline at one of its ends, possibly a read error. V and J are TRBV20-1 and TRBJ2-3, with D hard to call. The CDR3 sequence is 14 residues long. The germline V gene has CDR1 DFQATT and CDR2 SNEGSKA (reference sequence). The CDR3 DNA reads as TGCAGTGCCAGAGGTCCAGGCCGCACAGATACGCAGTATTTT. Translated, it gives CSARGPGRTDTQYF.

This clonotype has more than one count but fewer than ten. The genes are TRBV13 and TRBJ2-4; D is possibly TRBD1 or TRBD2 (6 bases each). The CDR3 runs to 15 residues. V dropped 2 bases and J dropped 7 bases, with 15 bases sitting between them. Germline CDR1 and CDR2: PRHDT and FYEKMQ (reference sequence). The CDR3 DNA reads TGTGCCAGCAGCTTATGGCGGGGACAAAGGAACATTCAGTACTTC. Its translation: CASSLWRGQRNIQYF.

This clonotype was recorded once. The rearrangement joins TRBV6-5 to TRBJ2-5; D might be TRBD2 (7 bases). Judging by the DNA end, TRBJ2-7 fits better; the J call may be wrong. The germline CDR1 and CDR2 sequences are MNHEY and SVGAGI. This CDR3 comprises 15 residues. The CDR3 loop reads CASSSTGGPPYEQYF. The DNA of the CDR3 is TGTGCCAGCAGTTCCACCGGGGGGCCTCCCTACGAGCAGTACTTC.

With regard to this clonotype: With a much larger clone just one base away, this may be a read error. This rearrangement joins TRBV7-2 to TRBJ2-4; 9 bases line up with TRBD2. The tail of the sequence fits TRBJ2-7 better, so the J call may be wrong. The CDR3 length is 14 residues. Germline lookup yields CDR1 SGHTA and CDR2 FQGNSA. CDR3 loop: CACSSGTSPYEQYF. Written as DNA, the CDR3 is TGTGCCTGCAGCTCCGGGACTAGCCCCTACGAGCAGTACTTC.

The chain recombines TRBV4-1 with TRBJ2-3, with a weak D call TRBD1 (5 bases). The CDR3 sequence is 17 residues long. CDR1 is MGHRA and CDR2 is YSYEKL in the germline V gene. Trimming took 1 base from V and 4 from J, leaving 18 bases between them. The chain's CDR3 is CASSQAPTAGSPDTQYF. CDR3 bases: TGCGCCAGCAGCCAAGCTCCGACAGCTGGGTCCCCAGATACGCAGTATTTT.

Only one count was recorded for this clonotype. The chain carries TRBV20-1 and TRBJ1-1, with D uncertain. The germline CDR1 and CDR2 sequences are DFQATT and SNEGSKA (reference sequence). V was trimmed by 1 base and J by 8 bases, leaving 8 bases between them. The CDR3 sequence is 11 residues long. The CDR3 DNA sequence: TGCAGTGCTAGAGGCTCTAGGGAAGCTTTCTTT. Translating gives CSARGSREAFF.

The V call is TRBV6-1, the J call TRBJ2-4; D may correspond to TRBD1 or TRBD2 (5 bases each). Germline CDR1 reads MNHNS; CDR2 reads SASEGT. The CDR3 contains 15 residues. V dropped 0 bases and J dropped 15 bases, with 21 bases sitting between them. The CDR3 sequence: CASSEAHGREIERYF. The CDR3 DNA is TGTGCCAGCAGTGAAGCGCACGGCAGGGAGATCGAGCGGTACTTC.

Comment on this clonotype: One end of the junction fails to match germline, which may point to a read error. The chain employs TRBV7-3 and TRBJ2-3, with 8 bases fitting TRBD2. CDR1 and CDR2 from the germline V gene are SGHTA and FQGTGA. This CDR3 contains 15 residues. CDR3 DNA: TGTGCCAGCAGCTTATACGGGGGGGCCACAGATGCGCAGTATTTT. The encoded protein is CASSLYGGATDAQYF.

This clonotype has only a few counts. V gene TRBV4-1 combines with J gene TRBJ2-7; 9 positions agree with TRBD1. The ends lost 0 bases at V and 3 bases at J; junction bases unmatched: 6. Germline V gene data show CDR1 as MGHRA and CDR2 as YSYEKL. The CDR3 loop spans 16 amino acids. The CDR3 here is CASSQDRDRVLYEQYF. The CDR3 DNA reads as TGCGCCAGCAGCCAAGACCGGGACAGGGTACTCTACGAGCAGTACTTC.

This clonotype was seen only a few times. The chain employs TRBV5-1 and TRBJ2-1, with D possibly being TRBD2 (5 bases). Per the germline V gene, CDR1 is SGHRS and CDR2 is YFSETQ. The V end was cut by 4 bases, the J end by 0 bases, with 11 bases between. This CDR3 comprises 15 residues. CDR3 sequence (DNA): TGCGCCAGCAGCACGACGCGGGCCTCCTACAATGAGCAGTTCTTC. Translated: CASSTTRASYNEQFF. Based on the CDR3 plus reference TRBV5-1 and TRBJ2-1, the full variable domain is KAGVTQTPRYLIKTRGQQVTLSCSPISGHRSVSWYQQTPGQGLQFLFEYFSETQRNKGNFPGRFSGRQFSNSRSEMNVSTLELGDSALYLCASSTTRASYNEQFFGPGTRLTVL.

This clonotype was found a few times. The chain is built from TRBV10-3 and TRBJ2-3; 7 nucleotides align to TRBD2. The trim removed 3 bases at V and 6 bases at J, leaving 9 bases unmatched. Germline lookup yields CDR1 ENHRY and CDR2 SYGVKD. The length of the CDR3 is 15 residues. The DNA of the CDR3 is TGTGCCATCAGTGACGGGACTACCGCAGGCGATACGCAGTATTTT. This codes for CAISDGTTAGDTQYF.

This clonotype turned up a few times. The CDR3: CASSSPEQYEQYF. The CDR3 DNA sequence: TGTGCCAGCAGCTCGCCAGAGCAATACGAGCAGTACTTC. The V and J genes are TRBV7-2 and TRBJ2-7, with D hard to call. The germline CDR1 and CDR2 sequences are SGHTA and FQGNSA. Trimming stripped 4 bases from V and 4 bases from J, with 11 bases between. CDR3 length equals 13 residues.

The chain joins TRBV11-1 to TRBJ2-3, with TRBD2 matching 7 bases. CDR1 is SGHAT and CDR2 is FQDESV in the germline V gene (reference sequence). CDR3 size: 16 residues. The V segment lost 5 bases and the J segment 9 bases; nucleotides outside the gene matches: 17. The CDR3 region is CASSARRAGFTGTQYF. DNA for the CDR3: TGTGCCAGCAGCGCTCGACGAGCGGGATTTACTGGGACGCAGTATTTT.

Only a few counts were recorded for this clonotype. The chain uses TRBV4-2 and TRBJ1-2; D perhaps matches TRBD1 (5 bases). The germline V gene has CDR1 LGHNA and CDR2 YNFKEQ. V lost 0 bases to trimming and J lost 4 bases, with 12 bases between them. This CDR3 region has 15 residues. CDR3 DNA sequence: TGTGCCAGCAGCCAAGATTGGGGCGGAGGCTATGGCTACACCTTC. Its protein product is CASSQDWGGGYGYTF.

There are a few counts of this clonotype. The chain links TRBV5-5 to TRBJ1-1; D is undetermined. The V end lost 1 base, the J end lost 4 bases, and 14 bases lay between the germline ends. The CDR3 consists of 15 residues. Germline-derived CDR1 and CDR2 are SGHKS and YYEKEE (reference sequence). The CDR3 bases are TGTGCCAGCAGCTTGCCCTTGCCCTCTAGCACTGAAGCTTTCTTT. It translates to CASSLPLPSSTEAFF.

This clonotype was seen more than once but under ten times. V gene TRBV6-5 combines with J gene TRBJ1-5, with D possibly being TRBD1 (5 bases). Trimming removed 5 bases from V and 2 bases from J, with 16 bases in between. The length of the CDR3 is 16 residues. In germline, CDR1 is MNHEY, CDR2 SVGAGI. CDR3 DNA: TGTGCCAGCAGTAGGGGTCCCGGCAGCGGCAATCAGCCCCAGCATTTT. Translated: CASSRGPGSGNQPQHF.

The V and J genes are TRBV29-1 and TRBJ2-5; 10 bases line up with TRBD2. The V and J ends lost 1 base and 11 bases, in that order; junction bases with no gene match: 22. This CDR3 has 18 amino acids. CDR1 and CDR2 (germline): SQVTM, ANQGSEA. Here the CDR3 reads CSVEGGLAGVAGYNEQYF. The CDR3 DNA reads TGCAGCGTTGAAGGAGGGCTAGCGGGAGTGGCGGGATACAATGAGCAGTACTTC.

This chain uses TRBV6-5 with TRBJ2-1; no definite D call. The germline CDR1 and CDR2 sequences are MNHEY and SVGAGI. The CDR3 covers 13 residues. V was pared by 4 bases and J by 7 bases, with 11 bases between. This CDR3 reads CASSSDFGNEQFF. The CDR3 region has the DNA TGTGCCAGCAGTTCGGATTTTGGTAATGAGCAGTTCTTC.

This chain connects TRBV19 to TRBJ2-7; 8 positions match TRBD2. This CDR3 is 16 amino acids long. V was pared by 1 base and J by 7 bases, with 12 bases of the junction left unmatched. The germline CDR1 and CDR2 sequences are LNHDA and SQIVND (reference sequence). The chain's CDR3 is CASSIGGSGSRNEQYF. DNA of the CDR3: TGTGCCAGTAGTATAGGGGGGAGCGGGAGTCGGAATGAGCAGTACTTC.

As DNA, the CDR3 is TGTGCCAGCAGTTTCCTAGGGGCCCCAGATACGCAGTATTTT. The encoded protein is CASSFLGAPDTQYF. The chain joins TRBV12-3 or TRBV12-4 to TRBJ2-3, with D tentatively TRBD1 (5 bases). V gave up 3 bases and J gave up 4 bases, with 11 bases separating them. This CDR3 is built from 14 residues.

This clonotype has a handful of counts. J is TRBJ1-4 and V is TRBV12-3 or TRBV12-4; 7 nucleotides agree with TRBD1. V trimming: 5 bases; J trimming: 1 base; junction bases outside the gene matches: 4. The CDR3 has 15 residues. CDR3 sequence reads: CASSMRQGTNEKLFF. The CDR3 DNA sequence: TGTGCCAGCAGTATGCGACAGGGAACTAATGAAAAACTGTTTTTT.

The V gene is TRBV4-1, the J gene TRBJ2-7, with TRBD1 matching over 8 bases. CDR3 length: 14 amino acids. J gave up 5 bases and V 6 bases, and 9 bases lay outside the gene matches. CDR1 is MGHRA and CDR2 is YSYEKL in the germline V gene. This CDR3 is CASRPGQGWHEQYF. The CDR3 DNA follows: TGCGCCAGCAGACCCGGACAGGGATGGCACGAGCAGTACTTC.

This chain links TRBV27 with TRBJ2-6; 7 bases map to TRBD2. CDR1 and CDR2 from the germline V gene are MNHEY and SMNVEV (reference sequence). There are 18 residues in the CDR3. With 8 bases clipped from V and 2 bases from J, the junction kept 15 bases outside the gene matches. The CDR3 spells CASGPSIPGGTGANVLTF. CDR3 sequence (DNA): TGTGCCAGCGGACCCTCCATCCCGGGGGGAACTGGGGCCAACGTCCTGACTTTC.

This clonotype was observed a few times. The CDR3 DNA follows: TGTGCCAGCAGTGCTGCCCACTCGGGGTCCACAGGCTACACCTTC. Translated: CASSAAHSGSTGYTF. This chain joins TRBV6-5 and TRBJ1-2; D uncertain. V was trimmed by 5 bases and J by 8 bases, leaving 21 bases between them. The CDR3 totals 15 residues. The germline CDR1 and CDR2 sequences are MNHEY and SVGAGI.

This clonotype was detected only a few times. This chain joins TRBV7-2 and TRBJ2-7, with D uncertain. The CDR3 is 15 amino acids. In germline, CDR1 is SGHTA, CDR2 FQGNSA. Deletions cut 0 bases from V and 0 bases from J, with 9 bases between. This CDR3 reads CASSLAGQTSYEQYF. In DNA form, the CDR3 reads TGTGCCAGCAGCTTAGCAGGGCAGACCTCCTACGAGCAGTACTTC.

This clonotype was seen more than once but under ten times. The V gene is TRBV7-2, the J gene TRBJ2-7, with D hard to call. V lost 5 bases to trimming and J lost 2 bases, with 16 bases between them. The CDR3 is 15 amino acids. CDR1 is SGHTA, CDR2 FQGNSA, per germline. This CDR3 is CASSDQVLQTYEQYF. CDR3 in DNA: TGTGCCAGCAGCGACCAGGTTCTGCAAACCTACGAGCAGTACTTC.